The following is a T cell receptor beta chain sequence with its context. What it binds is not known. The CDR3 spans 15 residues. V lost 5 bases to trimming and J lost 1 base; unmatched junction nucleotides: 6. In germline, CDR1 is PRHDT, CDR2 FYEKMQ (reference sequence). The sample is drawn from a study of identifying expanded T cells in peripheral blood. Findings and limits, study-wide: Technical replicates showed approximately 1.2 changed clones; two weeks about 16.4; four weeks 19.

Libraries were prepared by immunoSEQ multiplex PCR; TCRdb keeps only in-frame clonotypes and omits some of them. The data contain some 54,000 clones, about 80% of them seen just once; the ten biggest clones take up approximately 14%. V and J are TRBV13 and TRBJ2-3; 7 nucleotides agree with TRBD1. The sequence derives from a person between 18 and 75 years old in good health. Sequenced sample: blood. DNA for the CDR3: TGTGCCAGCAGCCTCGTGACAGGGCGCACAGATACGCAGTATTTT. Amino acids: CASSLVTGRTDTQYF.